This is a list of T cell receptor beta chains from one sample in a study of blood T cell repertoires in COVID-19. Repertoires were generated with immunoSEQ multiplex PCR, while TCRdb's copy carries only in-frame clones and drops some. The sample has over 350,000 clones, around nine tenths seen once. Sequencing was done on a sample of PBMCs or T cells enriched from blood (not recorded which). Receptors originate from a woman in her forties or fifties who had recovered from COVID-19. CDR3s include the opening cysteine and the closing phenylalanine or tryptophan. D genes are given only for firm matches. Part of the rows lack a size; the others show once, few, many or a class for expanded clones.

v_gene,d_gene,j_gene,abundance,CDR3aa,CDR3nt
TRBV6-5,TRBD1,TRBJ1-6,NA,CATDRDGISNSPLHF,TGTGCCACGGACAGGGACGGAATTTCTAATTCACCCCTCCACTTT
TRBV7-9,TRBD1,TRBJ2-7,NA,CASSQRQGTHEQYF,TGTGCCAGCAGCCAACGACAGGGTACGCACGAGCAGTACTTC
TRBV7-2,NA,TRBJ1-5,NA,CASSLQNNQPQHF,TGTGCCAGCAGCCTACAGAACAATCAGCCCCAGCATTTT
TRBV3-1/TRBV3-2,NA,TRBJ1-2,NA,CASSQDLAAGYGYTF,TGTGCCAGCAGCCAAGACCTGGCGGCTGGATATGGCTACACCTTC
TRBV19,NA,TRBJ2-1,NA,CASSIVGKGPNEQFF,TGTGCCAGTAGTATCGTTGGTAAGGGGCCCAATGAGCAGTTCTTC
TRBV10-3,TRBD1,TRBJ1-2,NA,CAITPDRVKNGYTF,TGTGCCATCACGCCGGACAGGGTTAAGAATGGCTACACCTTC
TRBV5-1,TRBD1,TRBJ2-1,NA,CASSLGTGRSNEQFF,TGCGCCAGCAGCTTGGGGACAGGGAGGTCCAATGAGCAGTTCTTC
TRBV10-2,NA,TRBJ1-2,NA,CASRATGGAHGYTF,TGCGCCAGCAGAGCGACAGGAGGAGCGCATGGCTACACCTTC
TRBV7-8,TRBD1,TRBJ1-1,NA,CASSWSRDRNTEAFF,TGTGCCAGCAGCTGGTCCCGGGACAGAAACACTGAAGCTTTCTTT
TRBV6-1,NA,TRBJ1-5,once,CASSDGTGSGQPQHF,TGTGCCAGCAGTGATGGGACCGGGAGCGGTCAGCCCCAGCATTTT
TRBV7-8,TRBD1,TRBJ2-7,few,CASSLALDRDEQYF,TGTGCCAGCAGCTTAGCTTTGGACAGGGACGAGCAGTACTTC
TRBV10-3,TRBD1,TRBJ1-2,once,CATANPRTGGNYGYTF,TGTGCCACCGCAAACCCCCGGACAGGGGGGAACTATGGCTACACCTTC
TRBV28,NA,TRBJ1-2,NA,CASLTPAAWDGYTF,TGTGCCAGCTTAACCCCGGCGGCCTGGGATGGCTACACCTTC
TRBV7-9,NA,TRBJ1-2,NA,CASSLAPDTYGYTF,TGTGCCAGCAGCTTAGCGCCAGACACCTATGGCTACACCTTC
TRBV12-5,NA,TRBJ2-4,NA,CASGLGRFLAKNIQYF,TGTGCTAGTGGTTTGGGGAGGTTTTTAGCCAAAAACATTCAGTACTTC
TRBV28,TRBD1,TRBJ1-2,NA,CASSRWTGTYGYTF,TGTGCCAGCAGTCGATGGACAGGGACCTATGGCTACACCTTC
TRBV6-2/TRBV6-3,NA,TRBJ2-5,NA,CASSYLLRGAETQYF,TGTGCCAGCAGTTACCTGCTCAGGGGCGCAGAGACCCAGTACTTC
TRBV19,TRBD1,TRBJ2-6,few,CASTTKGQGAPGANVLTF,TGTGCCAGTACCACAAAGGGACAGGGAGCCCCTGGGGCCAACGTCCTGACTTTC
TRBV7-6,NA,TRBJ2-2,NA,CASSTNGGLDTGELFF,TGTGCCAGCAGCACTAACGGGGGATTGGACACCGGGGAGCTGTTTTTT
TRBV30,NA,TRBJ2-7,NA,CAWSVEVGGLEQYF,TGTGCCTGGAGTGTCGAGGTTGGGGGCCTCGAGCAGTACTTC
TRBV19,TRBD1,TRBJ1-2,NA,CASEPGQGGGYTF,TGTGCCAGTGAACCCGGACAGGGAGGTGGCTACACCTTC
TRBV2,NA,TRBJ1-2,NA,CASSSLGPYGYTF,TGTGCCAGCAGTTCCTTGGGGCCTTATGGCTACACCTTC
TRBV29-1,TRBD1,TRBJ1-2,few,CSAKRRLRGRDGYTF,TGCAGCGCCAAACGCCGTCTCAGGGGGCGGGATGGCTACACCTTC
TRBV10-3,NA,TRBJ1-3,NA,CAIEGEDVSGNTIYF,TGTGCCATCGAGGGTGAGGATGTCTCTGGAAACACCATATATTTT
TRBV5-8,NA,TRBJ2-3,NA,CASSPRGDTQYF,TGTGCCAGCTCTCCCAGGGGAGATACGCAGTATTTT
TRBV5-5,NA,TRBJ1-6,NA,CASTLAPISYNSPLHF,TGTGCCAGCACCCTAGCGCCTATCTCCTATAATTCACCCCTCCACTTT
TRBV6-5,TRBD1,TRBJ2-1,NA,CASNIQGGRYNEQFF,TGTGCCAGCAATATACAGGGGGGCCGGTACAATGAGCAGTTCTTC
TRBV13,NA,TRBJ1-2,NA,CASSFPGPGGDRGYTF,TGTGCCAGCAGTTTCCCTGGGCCTGGGGGGGATCGTGGCTACACCTTC
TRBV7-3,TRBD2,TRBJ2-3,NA,CASSLGLAGGDTQYF,TGTGCCAGCAGCCTGGGACTAGCGGGGGGAGATACGCAGTATTTT
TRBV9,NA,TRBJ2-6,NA,CASRRRRVFSVVSGANVLTF,TGTGCCAGCCGCCGTAGGCGTGTCTTTAGCGTTGTCTCTGGGGCCAACGTCCTGACTTTC
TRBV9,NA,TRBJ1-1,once,CASSVEPLNTEAFF,TGTGCCAGCAGCGTAGAGCCGCTGAACACTGAAGCTTTCTTT
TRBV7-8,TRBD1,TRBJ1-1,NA,CASSSLGQRAGGTEAFF,TGTGCCAGCAGCTCCTTGGGACAGCGGGCGGGGGGCACTGAAGCTTTCTTT
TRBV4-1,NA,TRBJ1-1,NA,CASSQGQRWRNTEAFF,TGCGCCAGCAGCCAAGGCCAACGGTGGAGGAACACTGAAGCTTTCTTT
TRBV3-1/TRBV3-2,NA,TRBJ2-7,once,CASSQDLGQTLDYEQYF,TGTGCCAGCAGCCAAGATCTTGGACAGACACTAGACTACGAGCAGTACTTC
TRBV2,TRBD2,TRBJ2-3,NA,CASSETSGGPPSTDTQYF,TGTGCCAGCAGTGAGACTAGCGGGGGCCCGCCTAGCACAGATACGCAGTATTTT
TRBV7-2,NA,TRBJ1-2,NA,CASSLGGQLYGYTF,TGTGCCAGCAGCTTGGGGGGGCAGCTCTATGGCTACACCTTC
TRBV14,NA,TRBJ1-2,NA,CASSQDREAYHYGYTF,TGTGCCAGCAGCCAAGATCGTGAAGCCTACCACTATGGCTACACCTTC
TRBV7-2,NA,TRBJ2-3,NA,CASSLVGGPTDTQYF,TGTGCCAGCAGCTTAGTCGGGGGGCCCACAGATACGCAGTATTTT
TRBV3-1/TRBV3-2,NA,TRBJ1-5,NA,CASSQGGPQPQHF,TGTGCCAGCAGCCAAGGGGGCCCTCAGCCCCAGCATTTT
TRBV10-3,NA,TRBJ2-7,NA,CAISTGTEAVEQYF,TGTGCCATCAGTACCGGGACTGAGGCAGTCGAGCAGTACTTC
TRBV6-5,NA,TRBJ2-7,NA,CASSSVRVISYEQYF,TGTGCCAGCAGTTCAGTGAGGGTTATTTCCTACGAGCAGTACTTC
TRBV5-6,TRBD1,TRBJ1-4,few,CASSLRDRVLF,TGTGCCAGCAGCTTGCGGGACAGGGTCCTTTTT
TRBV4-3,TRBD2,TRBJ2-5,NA,CASSQDGLEQETQYF,TGCGCCAGCAGCCAAGATGGACTAGAACAAGAGACCCAGTACTTC